The sequence of this T cell receptor (beta chain) was determined in a study of T cell responses to AZD1222 COVID-19 vaccine. About the research overall: Analyses pooled second doses at about 4 or about 12 weeks.

The study, taken as a whole, reports: Per reports, nearly half of all spike-specific TCRs target regions that are unmutated in variants. Repertoire samples came only from after the peak T cell response.

The CDR3 loop spans 16 amino acids. V lost 6 bases and J 0 bases, leaving 15 bases between the germline ends. Germline loops: CDR1 SGHVS, CDR2 FQNEAQ. The table came from immunoSEQ multiplex PCR; TCRdb's copy has only in-frame clones and leaves some out. The data show 180,000 or so clones, 90% to 95% seen once. For this clone: What it binds is not known.

This chain uses TRBV7-8 with TRBJ1-3; the D is unclear. Here the sequenced sample was peripheral blood, taken on day 0 of AZD1222 vaccination. The origin of this receptor is an adult in good health. CDR3 loop: CASSPWRTSSGNTIYF. CDR3 DNA sequence: TGTGCCAGCAGTCCCTGGCGCACGAGCTCTGGAAACACCATATATTTT.